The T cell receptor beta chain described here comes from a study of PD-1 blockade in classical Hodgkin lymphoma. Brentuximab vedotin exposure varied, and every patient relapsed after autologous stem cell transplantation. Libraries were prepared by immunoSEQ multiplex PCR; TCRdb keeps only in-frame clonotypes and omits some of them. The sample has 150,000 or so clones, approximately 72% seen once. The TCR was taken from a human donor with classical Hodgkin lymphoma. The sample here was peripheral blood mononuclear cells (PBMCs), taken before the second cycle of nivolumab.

In DNA form, the CDR3 reads TGTGCCAGCAGCCTCGACAGGGGCAGAACTGAAGCTTTCTTT. Translated, it gives CASSLDRGRTEAFF. V is TRBV28 and J is TRBJ1-1, with 8 bases matching TRBD1. The CDR3 is 14 residues long. V lost 6 bases, J lost 5 bases, and 8 bases stayed unmatched. CDR1 and CDR2 (germline): MDHEN, SYDVKM.